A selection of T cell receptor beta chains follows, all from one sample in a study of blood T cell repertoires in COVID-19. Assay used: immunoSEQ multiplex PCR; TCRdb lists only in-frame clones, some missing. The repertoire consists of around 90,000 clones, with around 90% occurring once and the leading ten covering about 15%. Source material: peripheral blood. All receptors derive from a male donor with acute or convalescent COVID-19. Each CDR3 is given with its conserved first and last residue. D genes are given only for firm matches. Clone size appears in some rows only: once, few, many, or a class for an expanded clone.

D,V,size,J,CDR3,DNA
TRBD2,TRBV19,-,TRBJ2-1,CASRGTSGGDNEQFF,TGTGCCAGTAGGGGTACTAGCGGGGGGGACAATGAGCAGTTCTTC
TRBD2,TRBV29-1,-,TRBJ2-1,CSVAGGLAGGRSYNEQFF,TGCAGCGTTGCTGGGGGACTAGCGGGGGGCCGCTCCTACAATGAGCAGTTCTTC
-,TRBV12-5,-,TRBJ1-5,CASGGGGNQPQHF,TGTGCTAGTGGTGGCGGGGGCAATCAGCCCCAGCATTTT
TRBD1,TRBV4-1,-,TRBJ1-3,CASSQGSPDRINTIYF,TGCGCCAGCAGCCAAGGGTCTCCGGACAGGATAAACACCATATATTTT
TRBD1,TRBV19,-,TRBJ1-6,CASRQTGVSPLHF,TGTGCCAGTAGACAGACAGGGGTTTCACCCCTCCACTTT
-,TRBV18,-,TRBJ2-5,CASSPPRGADGETQYF,TGTGCCAGCTCACCCCCCCGGGGGGCTGATGGGGAGACCCAGTACTTC
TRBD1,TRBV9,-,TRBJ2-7,CASSPHRQGPYEQYF,TGTGCCAGCAGCCCCCACCGACAGGGGCCCTACGAGCAGTACTTC
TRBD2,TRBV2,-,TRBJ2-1,CASSESASGHEQFF,TGTGCCAGCAGTGAATCGGCTAGCGGGCATGAGCAGTTCTTC
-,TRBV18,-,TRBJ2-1,CASSPTPYNEQFF,TGTGCCAGCTCACCCACACCCTACAATGAGCAGTTCTTC
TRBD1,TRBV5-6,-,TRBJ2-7,CASSATGVYEQYF,TGTGCCAGCAGCGCGACAGGGGTGTACGAGCAGTACTTC
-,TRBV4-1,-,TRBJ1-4,CASSQEGHATNEKLFF,TGCGCCAGCAGCCAAGAAGGACACGCAACTAATGAAAAACTGTTTTTT
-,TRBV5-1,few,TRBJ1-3,CASGLGEGTGGTIYF,TGCGCCAGCGGCCTCGGCGAGGGGACTGGTGGGACCATATATTTT
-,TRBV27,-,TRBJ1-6,CASRKGGSFSSLHF,TGTGCCAGCAGAAAAGGGGGATCCTTCAGTAGCCTCCACTTT
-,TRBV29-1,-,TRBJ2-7,CSVGGLTKGYEQYF,TGCAGCGTTGGGGGCCTCACGAAGGGGTACGAGCAGTACTTC
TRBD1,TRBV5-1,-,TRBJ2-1,CASSTGGTGVDNEQFF,TGCGCCAGCAGCACTGGTGGGACAGGGGTGGACAATGAGCAGTTCTTC
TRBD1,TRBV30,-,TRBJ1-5,CAWSVSLGGQGRQPQHF,TGTGCCTGGAGTGTAAGTCTGGGGGGACAGGGGAGGCAGCCCCAGCATTTT
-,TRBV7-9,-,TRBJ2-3,CASSFEDTQYF,TGTGCCAGCAGCTTCGAGGATACGCAGTATTTT
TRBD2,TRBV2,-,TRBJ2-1,CASSALGGADEQFF,TGTGCCAGCAGCGCCCTCGGGGGGGCTGATGAGCAGTTCTTC
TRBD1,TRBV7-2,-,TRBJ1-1,CASSSPTGGMTGGREAFF,TGTGCCAGCAGCTCCCCGACAGGGGGCATGACAGGGGGCAGGGAAGCTTTCTTT
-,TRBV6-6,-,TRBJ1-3,CASDRIGPGNTIYF,TGTGCCAGCGACAGGATCGGCCCTGGAAACACCATATATTTT
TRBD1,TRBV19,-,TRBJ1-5,CASRSRDRGLQPQHF,TGTGCCAGTAGGAGTCGGGACAGGGGGCTTCAGCCCCAGCATTTT
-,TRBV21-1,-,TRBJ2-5,CASPSLDPRRETQYF,TGTGCCAGCCCATCCCTAGATCCACGGCGAGAGACCCAGTACTTC
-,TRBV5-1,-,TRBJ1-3,CASTDTSGNTIYF,TGCGCCAGCACCGACACCTCTGGAAACACCATATATTTT
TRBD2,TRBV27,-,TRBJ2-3,CASRKGLAGADTDTQYF,TGTGCCAGCAGAAAGGGACTAGCGGGGGCCGACACAGATACGCAGTATTTT
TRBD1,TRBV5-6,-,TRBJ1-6,CASSLRTGYNSPLHF,TGTGCCAGCAGCTTGCGGACAGGATATAATTCACCCCTCCACTTT
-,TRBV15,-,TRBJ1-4,CATSPRGATNEKLFF,TGTGCCACCAGCCCCCGGGGGGCAACTAATGAAAAACTGTTTTTT
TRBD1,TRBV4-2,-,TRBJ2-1,CASSQDDQGAGGNEQFF,TGTGCCAGCAGCCAAGATGACCAGGGGGCGGGTGGGAATGAGCAGTTCTTC
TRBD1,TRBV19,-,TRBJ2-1,CASSIAPGQGAANEQFF,TGTGCCAGTAGTATAGCCCCGGGACAGGGGGCAGCCAATGAGCAGTTCTTC
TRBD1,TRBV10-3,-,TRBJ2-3,CAIKLDRGATDTQYF,TGTGCCATCAAATTGGACAGGGGGGCCACAGATACGCAGTATTTT
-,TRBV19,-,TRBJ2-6,CASSTTGPGANVLTF,TGTGCCAGTAGTACCACAGGGCCTGGGGCCAACGTCCTGACTTTC
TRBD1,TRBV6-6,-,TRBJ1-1,CASSTPGTGRAEAFF,TGTGCCAGCAGTACCCCGGGGACAGGCCGCGCTGAAGCTTTCTTT
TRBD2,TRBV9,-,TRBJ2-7,CASSVGGGTSGYEQYF,TGTGCCAGCAGCGTAGGGGGCGGGACTAGCGGCTACGAGCAGTACTTC
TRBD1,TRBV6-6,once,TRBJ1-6,CASSSGQGSSPLHF,TGTGCCAGCAGTTCTGGACAGGGGAGTTCACCCCTCCACTTT
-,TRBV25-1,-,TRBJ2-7,CASRGRQDASYEQYF,TGTGCCAGCAGGGGTAGACAGGATGCTTCCTACGAGCAGTACTTC